What follows are 30 T cell receptor beta chains derived from one specimen sequenced in a study of shared clonotypes between healthy human individuals. Naive CD8 cells lacked CD45RO, underwent positive selection for CCR7 and left out terminally differentiated effector memory CD45RA+ cells. Using immunoSEQ multiplex PCR, the repertoire was profiled, and TCRdb retains in-frame clones only, with some absent. The sample comprises around 700,000 clones, roughly nine tenths of which are singletons, and approximately 25% rests with the top ten. Sequenced: naive CD8+ T cells sorted from blood. These TCRs come from a man under 40 in good health.

The chain has TRBV4-3 and TRBJ2-6; no clear D gene. Trimming removed 1 base at V and 1 base at J, with 5 bases between. This CDR3 is built from 15 residues. Germline CDR1 LGHNA, CDR2 YSLEER. This CDR3 is CASSQGASGANVLTF. CDR3 nucleotide sequence: TGCGCCAGCAGCCAAGGGGCTTCTGGGGCCAACGTCCTGACTTTC.

The J gene is TRBJ1-5, the V gene TRBV7-8, with unresolved D. From germline, CDR1 is SGHVS and CDR2 FQNEAQ. The V end lost 2 bases, the J end lost 6 bases, and 8 bases lay between the germline ends. The CDR3 is made up of 13 amino acids. As DNA, the CDR3 is TGTGCCAGCAGCTTAAGAGGTATTCAGCCCCAGCATTTT. It codes for CASSLRGIQPQHF.

The CDR3 sequence is CAISGSKDTQYF. In DNA, the CDR3 is TGTGCCATCAGTGGATCTAAAGATACGCAGTATTTT. This chain links TRBV10-3 with TRBJ2-3, with D uncertain. Germline-derived CDR1 and CDR2 are ENHRY and SYGVKD. This CDR3 has 12 residues. V was clipped by 4 bases and J by 5 bases, with 7 bases between them.

This clone was detected a few times. The chain carries TRBV7-9 and TRBJ2-1, with D possibly being TRBD2 (6 bases). Germline V gene lookup returns CDR1 SEHNR and CDR2 FQNEAQ (reference sequence). Trimming removed 8 bases from V and 0 bases from J, with 11 bases in between. CDR3 length equals 14 residues. The CDR3 loop reads CASWGGSSYNEQFF. The DNA for the CDR3 is TGTGCCAGCTGGGGAGGAAGCTCCTACAATGAGCAGTTCTTC. The whole variable domain, filled in from reference TRBV7-9 and TRBJ2-1, reads DTGVSQNPRHKITKRGQNVTFRCDPISEHNRLYWYRQTLGQGPEFLTYFQNEAQLEKSRLLSDRFSAERPKGSFSTLEIQRTEQGDSAMYLCASWGGSSYNEQFFGPGTRLTVL.

The J gene is TRBJ2-6, the V gene TRBV2, with D hard to call. CDR3 length equals 15 residues. Germline values: CDR1 SNHLY, CDR2 FYNNEI. V was trimmed by 3 bases and J by 4 bases, leaving 10 bases between them. The CDR3 here is CASSDLGNGANVLTF. DNA for the CDR3: TGTGCCAGCAGTGATCTTGGGAACGGGGCCAACGTCCTGACTTTC.

This clone occurred once. The V call is TRBV15, the J call TRBJ2-5; D call uncertain. The CDR3 has 15 residues. The V end lost 0 bases, the J end lost 3 bases, and 11 bases lay between the germline ends. Germline CDR1 is LNHNV and CDR2 is YYDKDF (reference sequence). The CDR3 sequence is CATSREGTHKETQYF. The CDR3, as DNA: TGTGCCACCAGCAGAGAAGGAACCCATAAAGAGACCCAGTACTTC. Together with reference TRBV15 and TRBJ2-5, the CDR3 gives the full variable domain: DAMVIQNPRYQVTQFGKPVTLSCSQTLNHNVMYWYQQKSSQAPKLLFHYYDKDFNNEADTPDNFQSRRPNTSFCFLDIRSPGLGDTAMYLCATSREGTHKETQYFGPGTRLLVL.

The chain links TRBV4-1 to TRBJ1-4; TRBD1 agrees at 10 bases. This CDR3 spans 15 amino acids. CDR1 and CDR2 (germline): MGHRA, YSYEKL. The J segment lost 8 bases and the V segment lost 1 base, leaving 4 bases of the junction unmatched. CDR3 sequence (DNA): TGCGCCAGCAGCCAAGTGGGGACAGGGGTGGAAAAACTGTTTTTT. Encoded protein: CASSQVGTGVEKLFF.

The chain employs TRBV7-9 and TRBJ2-7; the D gene is possibly TRBD1 (6 bases). The V and J ends lost 1 base and 4 bases respectively, with 8 bases between them. CDR1 SEHNR and CDR2 FQNEAQ come from the germline V gene (reference sequence). This CDR3 is built from 13 residues. CDR3 coding DNA: TGTGCCAGCAGCTTAGAGGGGGAGTACGAGCAGTACTTC. As protein: CASSLEGEYEQYF.

V is TRBV7-2 and J is TRBJ1-1; D gene unclear. The CDR3 is 15 residues long. V was cut by 5 bases and J by 1 base, with 14 bases left in between. The germline gives CDR1 SGHTA, CDR2 FQGNSA. CDR3 protein: CASSLNLSPNTEAFF. CDR3 nucleotides: TGTGCCAGCAGCCTAAATCTATCCCCGAACACTGAAGCTTTCTTT.

This clone showed up just a few times. V usage is TRBV2 and J usage is TRBJ2-3, with D possibly TRBD1 on 5 matching bases. Germline CDR1 SNHLY, CDR2 FYNNEI. The CDR3 has 11 residues. V lost 7 bases to trimming and J lost 8 bases, with 10 bases between them. CDR3 sequence reads: CASIRGVTQYF. The CDR3 DNA sequence: TGTGCCAGCATAAGGGGTGTTACGCAGTATTTT.

The genes are TRBV19 and TRBJ1-5; D gene uncertain. The CDR3 is 15 amino acids. Trimming cost V 3 bases and J 0 bases, with 9 bases left between them. Germline CDR1 is LNHDA and CDR2 is SQIVND (reference sequence). In DNA, the CDR3 is TGTGCCAGTAGTATGGGCAGATATAGCAATCAGCCCCAGCATTTT. Residues: CASSMGRYSNQPQHF.

The chain links TRBV5-6 to TRBJ1-4; 8 bases map to TRBD1. Per the germline V gene, CDR1 is SGHDT and CDR2 is YYEEEE. J was trimmed by 7 bases and V by 3 bases; bases with no gene match: 5. This CDR3 region has 14 residues. CDR3 nucleotides: TGTGCCAGCAGCTCGGCGACAGGGGTTGAAAAACTGTTTTTT. Amino acids: CASSSATGVEKLFF.

This clone was observed once. Here the CDR3 DNA reads TGTGCCACCAGCCTAGATCAACTCTCGCTCCCAGGCGGCACAGATACGCAGTATTTT. It translates to CATSLDQLSLPGGTDTQYF. The chain uses TRBV15 and TRBJ2-3; no reliable D call. V lost 5 bases and J lost 1, with 25 bases in between. The CDR3 consists of 19 residues. Germline V gives CDR1 LNHNV, CDR2 YYDKDF (reference sequence).

With respect to this clone: Other DNA sequences within the sample encode an identical CDR3. This sequence joins TRBV11-2 and TRBJ2-7; TRBD2 agrees at 9 bases. V was clipped by 5 bases and J by 0 bases; unmatched bases: 11. In germline, CDR1 is SGHAT, CDR2 FQNNGV. This CDR3 spans 17 amino acids. CDR3 in amino acids: CASSPGRGRGGSYEQYF. The CDR3 DNA follows: TGTGCCAGCAGCCCGGGGCGAGGGCGGGGGGGCTCCTACGAGCAGTACTTC. The whole variable domain, filled in from reference TRBV11-2 and TRBJ2-7, reads EAGVAQSPRYKIIEKRQSVAFWCNPISGHATLYWYQQILGQGPKLLIQFQNNGVVDDSQLPKDRFSAERLKGVDSTLKIQPAKLEDSAVYLCASSPGRGRGGSYEQYFGPGTRLTVT.

This clone was counted ten times or more. The chain has TRBV6-4 and TRBJ2-6; the D is unclear. CDR3 size: 14 residues. V was pared by 2 bases and J by 0 bases, with 2 bases between. Germline CDR1 and CDR2: MRHNA and SNTAGT. The CDR3 nucleotides read TGTGCCAGCAGTGACAACTCTGGGGCCAACGTCCTGACTTTC. Translation: CASSDNSGANVLTF.

The V gene is TRBV27, the J gene TRBJ1-2; D not certain. The V end was cut by 5 bases, the J end by 2 bases, with 6 bases between. Germline CDR1 and CDR2: MNHEY and SMNVEV (reference sequence). There are 12 residues in the CDR3. CDR3 protein: CASSTGNYGYTF. For the CDR3, the DNA is TGTGCCAGCAGTACGGGGAACTATGGCTACACCTTC.

The chain uses TRBV6-1 and TRBJ2-6, with D possibly TRBD1 on 5 matching bases. The CDR3 spans 17 residues. Germline V CDR1 and CDR2: MNHNS, SASEGT. Trimming pared 1 base from V and 6 bases from J, leaving 16 bases between. In DNA, the CDR3 is TGTGCCAGCAGTGAAGACCCTTTAGGGGTAGTGGCCAACGTCCTGACTTTC. Translating it yields CASSEDPLGVVANVLTF.

This chain connects TRBV7-3 to TRBJ2-1, with TRBD2 matching 14 bases. CDR1 is SGHTA, CDR2 FQGTGA, per germline. The CDR3 spans 15 residues. Losses at the gene ends were 5 bases for V and 10 bases for J; bases not matched to a gene: 7. CDR3 DNA: TGTGCCAGCAGCGAAGGGACTAGCGGGAGCCCGGAGCAGTTCTTC. Protein: CASSEGTSGSPEQFF.

The V and J genes are TRBV27 and TRBJ1-1; D call uncertain. This CDR3 contains 14 residues. V shed 5 bases and J shed 5 bases, with 15 bases lying between them. Per germline, CDR1 MNHEY and CDR2 SMNVEV (reference sequence). CDR3 in DNA: TGTGCCAGCAGTCTCTCGGTAGTGGGGACTGAAGCTTTCTTT. Protein: CASSLSVVGTEAFF.

This clone was counted only a few times. The rearrangement uses TRBV25-1 and TRBJ1-4, with D unresolved. This CDR3 has 12 amino acids. Trimming removed 6 bases from V and 4 bases from J, with 6 bases in between. Germline CDR1 is MGHDK and CDR2 is SYGVNS. DNA for the CDR3: TGTGCCAGCAGGAGTTATAATGAAAAACTGTTTTTT. It translates to CASRSYNEKLFF.

V usage is TRBV5-1 and J usage is TRBJ2-5; D may be TRBD1 (6 bases). V was trimmed by 0 bases and J by 5 bases, leaving 14 bases between them. Germline assignment: CDR1 SGHRS and CDR2 YFSETQ. The CDR3 is 15 residues long. The CDR3 region is CASSLENREAETQYF. The CDR3 DNA sequence: TGCGCCAGCAGCTTGGAAAACAGGGAAGCGGAGACCCAGTACTTC.

This chain links TRBV5-6 with TRBJ1-1; D uncertain. Looked up from germline, CDR1 is SGHDT and CDR2 is YYEEEE. The CDR3 runs to 12 residues. V shed 0 bases and J shed 5 bases, with 5 bases lying between them. The CDR3 is CASSLAVTEAFF. CDR3 sequence (DNA): TGTGCCAGCAGCTTGGCTGTAACTGAAGCTTTCTTT.

The rearrangement joins TRBV2 to TRBJ1-1, with 11 bases that match TRBD1. The germline V gene has CDR1 SNHLY and CDR2 FYNNEI. The junction had 8 bases not matched to a gene; V was cut back by 5 bases and J by 9 bases. The CDR3 covers 14 residues. The CDR3 spells CASSQTGTGGKAFF. The CDR3 DNA reads TGTGCCAGCAGTCAAACCGGGACAGGGGGGAAAGCTTTCTTT.

The chain links TRBV5-1 to TRBJ2-4; 7 positions match TRBD2. From germline, CDR1 is SGHRS and CDR2 YFSETQ. The CDR3 is 15 amino acids. Germline trimming cut 4 bases from V and 0 bases from J; bases unmatched to any gene: 4. The CDR3 here is CASSRGSLAKNIQYF. The DNA of the CDR3 is TGCGCCAGCAGCCGCGGGAGCCTAGCCAAAAACATTCAGTACTTC.

The rearrangement links TRBV29-1 to TRBJ2-1; no firm D call. Between the trimmed V and J ends, which lost 4 bases and 10 bases, there was a span of 8 bases. The germline V gene has CDR1 SQVTM and CDR2 ANQGSEA. This CDR3 has 10 residues. In nucleotides, the CDR3 is TGCAGCGTTGTTAGCAGGGAGCAGTTCTTC. Residues: CSVVSREQFF.

V is TRBV10-3 and J is TRBJ2-2; 8 bases are shared with TRBD1. The J segment lost 4 bases and the V segment lost 3 bases, leaving 7 bases of the junction unmatched. Looked up from germline, CDR1 is ENHRY and CDR2 is SYGVKD. The CDR3 spans 16 residues. Written as DNA, the CDR3 is TGTGCCATCAGTGAAGGTCGGACAGGGTCCACCGGGGAGCTGTTTTTT. As protein: CAISEGRTGSTGELFF.

In nucleotides, the CDR3 is TGTGCCAGCAGTTTTTGGACTACCGTGGGGAGGGCTGAAGCTTTCTTT. It codes for CASSFWTTVGRAEAFF. V usage is TRBV28 and J usage is TRBJ1-1; D is unclear. The V end was cut by 3 bases, the J end by 6 bases, with 20 bases between. The germline gives CDR1 MDHEN, CDR2 SYDVKM. The CDR3 has 16 residues.

V and J are TRBV6-1 and TRBJ2-4; possible D gene TRBD1, 6 bases. The CDR3 loop spans 18 amino acids. V lost 6 bases to trimming and J lost 0 bases, with 21 bases between them. Germline V gives CDR1 MNHNS, CDR2 SASEGT. As DNA, the CDR3 is TGTGCCAGCAGCGAAACAGGGAATGCCTACCTAGCCAAAAACATTCAGTACTTC. It encodes CASSETGNAYLAKNIQYF.

This chain links TRBV9 with TRBJ2-1; 15 positions agree with TRBD2. This CDR3 is 16 amino acids long. V trimming: 0 bases; J trimming: 10 bases; junction bases outside the gene matches: 5. From germline, CDR1 is SGDLS and CDR2 YYNGEE. CDR3 in DNA: TGTGCCAGCAGCGTAGGGACTAGCGGGAGGGAGGGCGAGCAGTTCTTC. Translation: CASSVGTSGREGEQFF.

The chain employs TRBV10-3 and TRBJ1-1; D gene ambiguous. The CDR3 has 14 residues. CDR1 is ENHRY and CDR2 is SYGVKD in the germline V gene. Trimming stripped 2 bases from V and 3 bases from J, with 10 bases between. This CDR3 reads CAISEGPRHTEAFF. CDR3 DNA: TGTGCCATCAGTGAGGGACCGAGGCACACTGAAGCTTTCTTT.